Shown below are 11 T cell receptor beta chains from a single sample sequenced in a study of spatial heterogeneity in lung cancer. The antigens for these receptors are not known. Described time point: sample taken at primary tumor resection. Overall study findings and caveats: It was found that expanded intratumoral alpha and beta TCR counts tracked tumor mutation counts.

MiXCR, run by TCRdb on the 5' RACE reads, gives a single entry per CDR3 protein. The sample lists around 4,000 distinct CDR3 sequences; roughly 5.5% were seen once. The material sequenced was lung tumor tissue, taken at surgery. These receptors came from a female donor with early-stage non-small cell lung cancer.

This clonotype is deemed medium-sized. This beta chain is an off-target read within a library intended for alpha chains, so its frequency means little. The genes are TRBV10-3 and TRBJ2-5, with a possible D match to TRBD2 (6 bases). The CDR3 is 13 amino acids. The V gene's germline CDR1 is ENHRY and CDR2 SYGVKD. V was trimmed by 4 bases and J by 5 bases, leaving 11 bases between them. The CDR3 sequence: CAISVGGDETQYF. The CDR3, as DNA: TGTGCCATCAGTGTCGGAGGGGATGAGACCCAGTACTTC.

This clonotype is medium-sized within its sample. Since it is a stray read in a library aimed at alpha chains, this beta chain has a size that is not meaningful. V usage is TRBV24-1 and J usage is TRBJ1-5; possibly TRBD1 for D (5 bases). Germline-derived CDR1 and CDR2 are KGHDR and SFDVKD. CDR3 length equals 12 residues. V shed 12 bases and J shed 5 bases, with 13 bases lying between them. CDR3 sequence: CAANQGDQPQHF. The CDR3 region has the DNA TGTGCCGCCAACCAGGGAGATCAGCCCCAGCATTTT.

This clonotype was detected many times. Found in a library prepared for alpha chains, this beta chain is an off-target read, and its abundance has little meaning. The chain joins TRBV7-9 to TRBJ2-3; D unclear. Trimming shortened V by 3 bases and J by 0 bases, and 4 bases separated the two germline ends. The CDR3 consists of 13 residues. Germline lookup yields CDR1 SEHNR and CDR2 FQNEAQ (reference sequence). CDR3 amino acids: CASSFGSTDTQYF. CDR3 in DNA: TGTGCCAGCAGCTTCGGCAGCACAGATACGCAGTATTTT. Together with reference TRBV7-9 and TRBJ2-3, the CDR3 gives the full variable domain: DTGVSQNPRHKITKRGQNVTFRCDPISEHNRLYWYRQTLGQGPEFLTYFQNEAQLEKSRLLSDRFSAERPKGSFSTLEIQRTEQGDSAMYLCASSFGSTDTQYFGPGTRLTVL.

By proportion, this clonotype is medium-sized. The size of this beta chain means little, since it is a stray read in a library made for alpha chains. This rearrangement joins TRBV7-2 to TRBJ1-5; 7 nucleotides line up with TRBD1. Losses at the gene ends were 5 bases for V and 5 bases for J; bases not matched to a gene: 6. CDR3 length: 14 amino acids. The germline CDR1 and CDR2 sequences are SGHTA and FQGNSA. DNA of the CDR3: TGTGCCAGCAGCCCCCGACAGGGCTATCAGCCCCAGCATTTT. Translation: CASSPRQGYQPQHF.

By share, this clonotype ranks as medium-sized. This beta chain came through as a stray read in a library set up for alpha chains, and its size says little. The CDR3 reads CASSLVGTSGAEDTQYF. The CDR3 nucleotides read TGTGCCAGCAGCTTAGTAGGGACTAGCGGGGCGGAAGATACGCAGTATTTT. This sequence joins TRBV7-2 and TRBJ2-3; 13 positions match TRBD2. The CDR3 is made up of 17 amino acids. CDR1 is SGHTA and CDR2 is FQGNSA in the germline V gene. Losses at the gene ends were 1 base for V and 5 bases for J; bases not matched to a gene: 6.

This clonotype was picked up many times. This beta chain is a stray sequence in a library constructed for alpha chains; its clone size is not meaningful. This chain joins TRBV12-3 or TRBV12-4 and TRBJ2-3; the match to TRBD2 covers 9 bases. V dropped 1 base and J dropped 6; count of bases not matched to a gene: 5. The CDR3 sequence is 15 residues long. The CDR3 here is CASSLGLAEGDTQYF. The CDR3 bases are TGTGCCAGCAGTTTAGGACTAGCGGAGGGGGATACGCAGTATTTT.

A word on this clonotype: A read error may explain this, as a much larger clone is one base away. Being off target in a library aimed at alpha chains, this beta chain has a size of little meaning. The DNA of the CDR3 is TGTGCCAGCACTCCCTACGAGCAGTACGTC. Protein sequence: CASTPYEQYV. The V call is TRBV5-6, the J call TRBJ2-7; no definite D call. Germline V gene sequence: CDR1 SGHDT, CDR2 YYEEEE. V lost 6 bases, J lost 2 bases, and 3 bases lay in between. This CDR3 has 10 amino acids.

By frequency in the sample, this clonotype is medium-sized (0.01 to 0.1%). The library was built for alpha chains, so this beta chain is an off-target read and its size means little. This chain links TRBV28 with TRBJ1-5; 7 bases align to TRBD1. The length of the CDR3 is 13 residues. V trimming: 8 bases; J trimming: 6 bases; junction bases outside the gene matches: 7. Germline CDR1 MDHEN, CDR2 SYDVKM. CDR3 in DNA: TGTGCCAGCGGCCGACAGGGCCGTCAGCCCCAGCATTTT. Translation gives CASGRQGRQPQHF.

This clonotype was detected ten times or more. Within a library made for alpha chains, this beta chain is off target, and its count is uninformative. The rearrangement joins TRBV7-6 to TRBJ2-3, with TRBD2 matching 7 bases. The germline CDR1 and CDR2 sequences are SGHVS and FNYEAQ. CDR3 length: 14 residues. Trimming took 7 bases from V and 0 from J; bases not matched to a gene: 4. The CDR3 region is CASTEAGSTDTQYF. In DNA, the CDR3 is TGTGCCAGCACCGAAGCGGGAAGCACAGATACGCAGTATTTT. The full variable domain, with the rest looked up from reference TRBV7-6 and TRBJ2-3, is GAGVSQSPRYKVTKRGQDVALRCDPISGHVSLYWYRQALGQGPEFLTYFNYEAQQDKSGLPNDRFSAERPEGSISTLTIQRTEQRDSAMYRCASTEAGSTDTQYFGPGTRLTVL.

As to this clonotype: This beta chain is a stray read from a library made for alpha chains; its abundance is not meaningful. V usage is TRBV19 and J usage is TRBJ1-5, with 8 bases aligning to TRBD1. CDR1 is LNHDA, CDR2 SQIVND, per germline (reference sequence). The J segment lost 1 base and the V segment lost 8 bases, leaving 4 bases of the junction unmatched. CDR3 length: 14 amino acids. In nucleotides, the CDR3 is TGTGCCAGTCACAGGGGGACCAGCAATCAGCCCCAGCATTTT. It codes for CASHRGTSNQPQHF. Based on the CDR3 plus reference TRBV19 and TRBJ1-5, the full variable domain is DGGITQSPKYLFRKEGQNVTLSCEQNLNHDAMYWYRQDPGQGLRLIYYSQIVNDFQKGDIAEGYSVSREKKESFPLTVTSAQKNPTAFYLCASHRGTSNQPQHFGDGTRLSIL.

In its sample, this clonotype is medium-sized. This beta chain came through as a stray read in a library set up for alpha chains, and its size says little. This chain connects TRBV12-3 or TRBV12-4 to TRBJ1-1, with D possibly matching TRBD1 (5 bases). The V end was cut by 5 bases, the J end by 1 base, with 17 bases between. The CDR3 has 16 amino acids. CDR3 coding DNA: TGTGCCAGCAGTCCCTCGGGGTTTGGGGGGAACACTGAAGCTTTCTTT. Its protein product is CASSPSGFGGNTEAFF.